Listed here are 28 T cell receptor beta chains from one sample, sequenced in a study of sequential checkpoint blockade in melanoma. Produced via immunoSEQ multiplex PCR; TCRdb's table is partial and in-frame only. The repertoire consists of some 14,000 clones, with 52% occurring once and the leading ten covering roughly 17%. Treatment specified: randomized to nivolumab then ipilimumab (arm A) or the reverse (arm B). The sequencing used CD8+ T cells sorted from blood (inferred from file names), collected from a patient given nivolumab and ipilimumab in sequence. The receptors shown here come from a human donor with melanoma.

The rearrangement joins TRBV9 to TRBJ2-7; 9 nucleotides match TRBD1. V lost 4 bases and J lost 3; bases outside the gene matches: 11. Germline V gene sequence: CDR1 SGDLS, CDR2 YYNGEE. The CDR3 has 16 residues. This CDR3 is CASSPPGGTGIYEQYF. The CDR3 nucleotides are TGTGCCAGCAGCCCCCCGGGTGGGACAGGGATCTACGAGCAGTACTTC.

This sequence joins TRBV7-9 and TRBJ2-3, with 10 positions matching TRBD2. The CDR3 has 17 residues. The V gene end was trimmed by 0 bases and the J gene end by 4 bases; junction bases not matched to a gene: 7. CDR1 and CDR2 (germline): SEHNR, FQNEAQ (reference sequence). The CDR3, as DNA: TGTGCCAGCAGCTTAGCGCTAGCGGGAGTCATGGCAGATACGCAGTATTTT. It encodes CASSLALAGVMADTQYF.

The chain is built from TRBV6-6 and TRBJ1-2; TRBD1 aligns across 7 bases. V trimming: 6 bases; J trimming: 3 bases; junction bases outside the gene matches: 13. This CDR3 has 16 residues. In germline, CDR1 is MNHNY, CDR2 SVGAGI (reference sequence). The CDR3 DNA reads TGTGCCAGCAGCACCACCTCCCAAGGACAGGACTATGGCTACACCTTC. It is translated as CASSTTSQGQDYGYTF.

The J gene is TRBJ2-3, the V gene TRBV9; D gene ambiguous. The CDR3 covers 17 residues. Trimming took off 3 bases at V and 2 bases at J, with 19 bases between the two ends. Per the germline V gene, CDR1 is SGDLS and CDR2 is YYNGEE. CDR3 protein: CASSGLGAATLTDTQYF. The DNA for the CDR3 is TGTGCCAGCAGCGGACTCGGAGCTGCCACTCTCACAGATACGCAGTATTTT.

This clone was observed a few times. This chain links TRBV13 with TRBJ2-3, with a weak D call TRBD1 (6 bases). Germline V gives CDR1 PRHDT, CDR2 FYEKMQ (reference sequence). With 6 bases removed from V and 3 bases from J, the gap between germline ends came to 13 bases. The CDR3 contains 14 residues. CDR3 residues: CASRAKGGTDTQYF. CDR3 DNA sequence: TGTGCCAGCAGGGCCAAAGGGGGAACAGATACGCAGTATTTT. The full variable domain, completed using reference TRBV13 and TRBJ2-3, is AAGVIQSPRHLIKEKRETATLKCYPIPRHDTVYWYQQGPGQDPQFLISFYEKMQSDKGSIPDRFSAQQFSDYHSELNMSSLELGDSALYFCASRAKGGTDTQYFGPGTRLTVL.

The table lists this clone with a count of one. This chain links TRBV2 with TRBJ2-2; D possibly corresponds to TRBD2 (5 bases). Trimming shortened V by 6 bases and J by 1 base, and 12 bases separated the two germline ends. The germline V gene encodes CDR1 SNHLY and CDR2 FYNNEI. This CDR3 is 15 amino acids long. CDR3 DNA sequence: TGTGCCAGCAGCGGACTTGCCAAGAACACCGGGGAGCTGTTTTTT. It yields the protein CASSGLAKNTGELFF. The full variable domain, completed using reference TRBV2 and TRBJ2-2, is EPEVTQTPSHQVTQMGQEVILRCVPISNHLYFYWYRQILGQKVEFLVSFYNNEISEKSEIFDDQFSVERPDGSNFTLKIRSTKLEDSAMYFCASSGLAKNTGELFFGEGSRLTVL.

This clone has only a few counts. This chain links TRBV5-1 with TRBJ2-7; 9 bases align to TRBD1. The CDR3 is made up of 14 amino acids. The J segment lost 6 bases and the V segment lost 0 bases, leaving 4 bases of the junction unmatched. The germline CDR1 and CDR2 sequences are SGHRS and YFSETQ. The CDR3 bases are TGCGCCAGCAGCTTGGAACAGGGGGCTATCGAGCAGTACTTC. Its protein product is CASSLEQGAIEQYF.

The chain is built from TRBV13 and TRBJ1-1, with unresolved D. V was cut by 2 bases and J by 2 bases, with 9 bases left in between. This CDR3 is 14 amino acids long. Germline loops: CDR1 PRHDT, CDR2 FYEKMQ (reference sequence). The CDR3 bases are TGTGCCAGCAGCTTATGGCAAAATAACACTGAAGCTTTCTTT. Protein sequence: CASSLWQNNTEAFF. Variable domain in full (rest from reference TRBV13 and TRBJ1-1): AAGVIQSPRHLIKEKRETATLKCYPIPRHDTVYWYQQGPGQDPQFLISFYEKMQSDKGSIPDRFSAQQFSDYHSELNMSSLELGDSALYFCASSLWQNNTEAFFGQGTRLTVV.

This sequence joins TRBV28 and TRBJ2-3; a weak D match, TRBD1 (5 bases). From germline, CDR1 is MDHEN and CDR2 SYDVKM. The length of the CDR3 is 15 residues. V dropped 10 bases and J dropped 2 bases, with 19 bases sitting between them. CDR3 protein: CAIEAGAANTDTQYF. The CDR3 DNA reads TGTGCCATCGAGGCTGGGGCAGCGAACACAGATACGCAGTATTTT.

The V call is TRBV11-1, the J call TRBJ2-1, with 7 nucleotides matching TRBD2. Germline CDR1 SGHAT, CDR2 FQDESV (reference sequence). This CDR3 comprises 16 residues. V was clipped by 1 base and J by 4 bases; unmatched bases: 7. DNA of the CDR3: TGTGCCAGCAGCTTAGTACAACTAGCGTATTACAATGAGCAGTTCTTC. Translating it yields CASSLVQLAYYNEQFF.

The chain couples TRBV28 to TRBJ1-3; TRBD1 matches at 7 bases. This CDR3 spans 16 amino acids. After removal of 7 bases from V and 0 bases from J, the junction contained 9 bases not matched to a gene. The V gene's germline CDR1 is MDHEN and CDR2 SYDVKM. CDR3: CASTPRDSYSGNTIYF. CDR3 DNA: TGTGCCAGCACCCCTCGGGACAGTTACTCTGGAAACACCATATATTTT.

The chain uses TRBV19 and TRBJ2-1, with D possibly being TRBD2 (6 bases). CDR1 and CDR2 from the germline V gene are LNHDA and SQIVND (reference sequence). Trimming left V 0 bases short and J 4 bases short, with 10 bases between. CDR3 length: 15 residues. DNA of the CDR3: TGTGCCAGTAGTATAGACGCGGGGACGTACAATGAGCAGTTCTTC. This codes for CASSIDAGTYNEQFF.

A remark on this clone: One end of the junction does not line up with germline, which may come from a read error. V gene TRBV5-5 combines with J gene TRBJ1-1; 10 bases match TRBD1. Germline V lookup: CDR1 SGHKS, CDR2 YYEKEE (reference sequence). The CDR3 is 15 residues long. The CDR3 sequence: CASSLRTGGNTEAFF. Written as DNA, the CDR3 is TGCGCCAGCAGCCTGAGGACAGGGGGGAACACTGAAGCTTTCTTT.

The gene calls are TRBV7-9 and TRBJ2-7, with D unresolved. The CDR3 contains 15 residues. V was trimmed by 0 bases and J by 2 bases, leaving 11 bases between them. Germline V gene data show CDR1 as SEHNR and CDR2 as FQNEAQ (reference sequence). The CDR3 DNA reads as TGTGCCAGCAGCTTAGCGGTGGGCACCACCTACGAGCAGTACTTC. Translation gives CASSLAVGTTYEQYF.

This clone was seen only once. The V and J genes are TRBV7-9 and TRBJ2-3, with 10 bases aligning to TRBD2. The CDR3 extends over 16 amino acids. Germline V gives CDR1 SEHNR, CDR2 FQNEAQ (reference sequence). Trimming cost V 4 bases and J 0 bases; bases outside gene matches: 4. The CDR3 loop reads CASSSTSGKSTDTQYF. DNA of the CDR3: TGTGCCAGCAGCTCCACTAGCGGGAAGAGCACAGATACGCAGTATTTT.

This clone was seen a handful of times. The chain employs TRBV27 and TRBJ1-4; 7 bases fit TRBD1. Trimming cost V 4 bases and J 0 bases; bases outside gene matches: 5. This CDR3 contains 16 residues. Germline loops: CDR1 MNHEY, CDR2 SMNVEV (reference sequence). This CDR3 reads CASSSTGFSTNEKLFF. The DNA for the CDR3 is TGTGCCAGCAGTTCGACAGGGTTCTCAACTAATGAAAAACTGTTTTTT.

This clone was observed a handful of times. One end of the junction is discordant with germline, which a read error may explain. The CDR3 loop is CASSVEAGTSYDEQFF. The DNA of the CDR3 is TGTGCCAGCAGCGTAGAGGCCGGGACTAGCTACGATGAGCAGTTCTTC. The chain links TRBV9 to TRBJ2-1; 9 bases fit TRBD2. Germline loops: CDR1 SGDLS, CDR2 YYNGEE. CDR3 length equals 16 residues.

The genes are TRBV2 and TRBJ1-5; tentatively, D is TRBD1 (6 bases). The CDR3 totals 16 residues. V dropped 3 bases and J dropped 7 bases, with 19 bases sitting between them. CDR1 is SNHLY, CDR2 FYNNEI, per germline. In nucleotides, the CDR3 is TGTGCCAGCAGTGATGTGGGGGCAGACCTTGAACAGCCCCAGCATTTT. Its protein product is CASSDVGADLEQPQHF.

The genes are TRBV7-9 and TRBJ2-3; 7 nucleotides align to TRBD2. The CDR3 spans 19 residues. V lost 5 bases and J lost 0; bases outside the gene matches: 17. Germline-derived CDR1 and CDR2 are SEHNR and FQNEAQ (reference sequence). The CDR3 sequence is CASSKGLGGPSISTDTQYF. As DNA, the CDR3 is TGTGCCAGCAGCAAAGGCCTGGGAGGGCCAAGCATAAGCACAGATACGCAGTATTTT.

The gene calls are TRBV7-9 and TRBJ1-6; 8 positions agree with TRBD1. The CDR3 loop spans 14 amino acids. The junction had 16 bases not matched to a gene; V was cut back by 11 bases and J by 13 bases. CDR1 is SEHNR and CDR2 is FQNEAQ in the germline V gene (reference sequence). The CDR3 reads CASEAGTGRDPLHF. DNA for the CDR3: TGTGCCTCCGAGGCGGGGACAGGTCGTGACCCCCTCCACTTT. The complete variable domain, with remaining parts taken from reference TRBV7-9 and TRBJ1-6, reads DTGVSQNPRHKITKRGQNVTFRCDPISEHNRLYWYRQTLGQGPEFLTYFQNEAQLEKSRLLSDRFSAERPKGSFSTLEIQRTEQGDSAMYLCASEAGTGRDPLHFGNGTRLTVT.

In DNA, the CDR3 is TGTGCCAGCAGTTCCGAGAAGCGCTCCTACGAGCAGTACTTC. Its protein product is CASSSEKRSYEQYF. This chain joins TRBV28 and TRBJ2-7; D unresolved. This CDR3 spans 14 amino acids. Trimming left V 4 bases short and J 0 bases short, with 10 bases between. Germline loops: CDR1 MDHEN, CDR2 SYDVKM.

In its sample, this clone was seen once. The CDR3 bases are TGTGCCAGCAGTGCGGGGATCTACAATGAGCAGTTCTTC. It is translated as CASSAGIYNEQFF. V is TRBV27 and J is TRBJ2-1; possibly TRBD2 for D (6 bases). The ends were cut back, 5 bases at V and 3 bases at J, with 8 bases in the middle. Germline V gene data show CDR1 as MNHEY and CDR2 as SMNVEV (reference sequence). The CDR3 contains 13 residues.

This clone was counted only a few times. V usage is TRBV2 and J usage is TRBJ2-7; TRBD1 matches 9 bases. The CDR3 totals 16 residues. V trimming: 6 bases; J trimming: 0 bases; junction bases outside the gene matches: 9. The V gene's germline CDR1 is SNHLY and CDR2 FYNNEI. The CDR3 here is CASRQTETGGSYEQYF. For the CDR3, the DNA is TGTGCCAGCAGGCAAACCGAGACAGGGGGCTCCTACGAGCAGTACTTC.

This CDR3 is CASSLSVQVEAFF. The DNA for the CDR3 is TGTGCCAGCAGTTTATCGGTGCAGGTAGAAGCTTTCTTT. This chain joins TRBV27 and TRBJ1-1; D call uncertain. Germline values: CDR1 MNHEY, CDR2 SMNVEV (reference sequence). V shed 0 bases and J shed 8 bases, with 10 bases lying between them. The CDR3 covers 13 residues.

A few counts support this clone. J is TRBJ2-7 and V is TRBV5-4, with D possibly TRBD1 on 7 matching bases. V lost 7 bases and J 0 bases, leaving 11 bases between the germline ends. Germline CDR1 and CDR2: SGHNT and YYREEE (reference sequence). This CDR3 is built from 13 residues. CDR3: CASAGTDSYEQYF. CDR3 in DNA: TGTGCCAGCGCGGGGACAGACTCCTACGAGCAGTACTTC.

This clone has a handful of counts. CDR3 DNA: TGTGCCAGTAGTATAGCTCCGAATTCACCCCTCCACTTT. Its protein is CASSIAPNSPLHF. V and J are TRBV19 and TRBJ1-6; D remains ambiguous. The germline V gene has CDR1 LNHDA and CDR2 SQIVND (reference sequence). The CDR3 is made up of 13 amino acids. The V end was cut by 1 base, the J end by 7 bases, with 5 bases between.

This clone was seen a handful of times. DNA for the CDR3: TGTGCCAGCAGTGAAGCTTACGAGCAGCCCCAGCATTTT. Protein: CASSEAYEQPQHF. The gene calls are TRBV2 and TRBJ1-5; D is undetermined. In germline, CDR1 is SNHLY, CDR2 FYNNEI. The V and J ends lost 0 bases and 7 bases respectively, with 7 bases between them. This CDR3 comprises 13 residues.

In nucleotides, the CDR3 is TGTGCCAGTAGCAGCGGGGGGGCCAGCGAGCAGTACTTC. Translation: CASSSGGASEQYF. The V call is TRBV19, the J call TRBJ2-7, with 10 bases aligning to TRBD2. The germline V gene encodes CDR1 LNHDA and CDR2 SQIVND (reference sequence). The CDR3 is 13 amino acids. V was pared by 6 bases and J by 6 bases, with 5 bases of the junction left unmatched.